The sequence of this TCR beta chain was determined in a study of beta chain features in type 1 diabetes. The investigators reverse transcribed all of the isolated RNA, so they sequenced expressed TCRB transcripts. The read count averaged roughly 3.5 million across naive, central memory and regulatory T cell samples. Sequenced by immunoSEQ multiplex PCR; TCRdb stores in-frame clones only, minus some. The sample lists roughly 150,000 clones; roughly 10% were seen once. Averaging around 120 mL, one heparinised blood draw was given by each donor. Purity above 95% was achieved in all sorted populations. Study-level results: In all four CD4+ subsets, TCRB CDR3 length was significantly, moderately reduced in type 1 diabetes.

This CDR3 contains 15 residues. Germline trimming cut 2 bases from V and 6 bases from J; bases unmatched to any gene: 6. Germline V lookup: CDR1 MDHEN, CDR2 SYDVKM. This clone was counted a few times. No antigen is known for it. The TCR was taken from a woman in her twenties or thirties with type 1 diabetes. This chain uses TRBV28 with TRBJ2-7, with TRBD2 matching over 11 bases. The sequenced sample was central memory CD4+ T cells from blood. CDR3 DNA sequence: TGTGCCAGCAGTTTAAAACTAGCGGGAGCTGGCGAGCAGTACTTC. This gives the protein CASSLKLAGAGEQYF.